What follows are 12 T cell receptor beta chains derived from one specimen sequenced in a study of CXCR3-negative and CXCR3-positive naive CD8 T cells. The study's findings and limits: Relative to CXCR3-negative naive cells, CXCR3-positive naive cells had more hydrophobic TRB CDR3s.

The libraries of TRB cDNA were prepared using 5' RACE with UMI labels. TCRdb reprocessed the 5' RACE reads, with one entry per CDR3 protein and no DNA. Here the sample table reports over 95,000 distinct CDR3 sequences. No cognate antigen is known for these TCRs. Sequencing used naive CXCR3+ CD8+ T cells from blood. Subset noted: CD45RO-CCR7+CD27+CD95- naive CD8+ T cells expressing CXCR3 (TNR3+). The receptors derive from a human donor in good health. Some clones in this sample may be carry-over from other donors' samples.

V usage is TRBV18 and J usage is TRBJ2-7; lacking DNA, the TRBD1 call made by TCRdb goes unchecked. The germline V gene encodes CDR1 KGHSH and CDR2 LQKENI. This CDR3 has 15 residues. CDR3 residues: CASSPEVQGSYEQYF. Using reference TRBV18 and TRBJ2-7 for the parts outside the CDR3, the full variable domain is NAGVMQNPRHLVRRRGQEARLRCSPMKGHSHVYWYRQLPEEGLKFMVYLQKENIIDESGMPKERFSAEFPKEGPSILRIQQVVRGDSAAYFCASSPEVQGSYEQYFGPGTRLTVT.

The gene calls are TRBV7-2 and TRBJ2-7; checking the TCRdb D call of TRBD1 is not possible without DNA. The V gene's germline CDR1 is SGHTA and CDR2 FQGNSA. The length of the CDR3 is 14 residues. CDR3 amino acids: CASGPGPRFYEQYF.

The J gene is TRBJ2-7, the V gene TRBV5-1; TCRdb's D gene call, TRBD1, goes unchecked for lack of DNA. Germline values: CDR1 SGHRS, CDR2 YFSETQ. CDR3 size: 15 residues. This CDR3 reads CASSLVVTGNHEQYF.

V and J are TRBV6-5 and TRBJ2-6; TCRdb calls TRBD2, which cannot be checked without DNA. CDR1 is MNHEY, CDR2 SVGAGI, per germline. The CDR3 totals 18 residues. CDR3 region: CASSYASGGYSVANVLTF.

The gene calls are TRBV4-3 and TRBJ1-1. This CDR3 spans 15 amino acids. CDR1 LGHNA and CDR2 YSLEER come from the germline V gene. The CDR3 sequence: CASSQSRGGGAEAFF.

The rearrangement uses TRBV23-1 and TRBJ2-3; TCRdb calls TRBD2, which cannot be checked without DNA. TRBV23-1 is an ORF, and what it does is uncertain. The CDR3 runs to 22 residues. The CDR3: CASSQWDGKRGLAETSADTQYF.

The CDR3 reads CASSPGWNGYTF. The V call is TRBV12-3 or TRBV12-4, the J call TRBJ1-2; TCRdb's D call, TRBD1, is unchecked because there is no DNA. This CDR3 spans 12 amino acids.

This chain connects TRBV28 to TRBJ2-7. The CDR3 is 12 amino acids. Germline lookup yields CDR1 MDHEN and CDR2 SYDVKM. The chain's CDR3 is CASSQNPYEQYF. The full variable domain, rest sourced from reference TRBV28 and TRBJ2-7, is DVKVTQSSRYLVKRTGEKVFLECVQDMDHENMFWYRQDPGLGLRLIYFSYDVKMKEKGDIPEGYSVSREKKERFSLILESASTNQTSMYLCASSQNPYEQYFGPGTRLTVT.

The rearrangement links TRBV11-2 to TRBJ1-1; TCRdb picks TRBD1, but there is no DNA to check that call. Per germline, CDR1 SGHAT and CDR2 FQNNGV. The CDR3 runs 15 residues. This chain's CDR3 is CASSSDRGVTTEAFF.

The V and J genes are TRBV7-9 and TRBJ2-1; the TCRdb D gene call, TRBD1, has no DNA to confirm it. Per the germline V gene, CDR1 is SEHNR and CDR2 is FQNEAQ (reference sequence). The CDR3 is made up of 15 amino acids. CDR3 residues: CASNKPGQVHNEQFF.

The CDR3 loop reads CASSMGQGDFYEQYF. This chain joins TRBV19 and TRBJ2-7; with no DNA, the TCRdb D assignment of TRBD1 cannot be verified. This CDR3 region has 15 residues. Germline V gene lookup returns CDR1 LNHDA and CDR2 SQIVND (reference sequence).

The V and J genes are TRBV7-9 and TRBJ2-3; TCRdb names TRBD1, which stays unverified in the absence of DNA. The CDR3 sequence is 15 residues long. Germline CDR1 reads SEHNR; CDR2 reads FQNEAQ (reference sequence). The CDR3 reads CASSSRDRDTDTQYF.